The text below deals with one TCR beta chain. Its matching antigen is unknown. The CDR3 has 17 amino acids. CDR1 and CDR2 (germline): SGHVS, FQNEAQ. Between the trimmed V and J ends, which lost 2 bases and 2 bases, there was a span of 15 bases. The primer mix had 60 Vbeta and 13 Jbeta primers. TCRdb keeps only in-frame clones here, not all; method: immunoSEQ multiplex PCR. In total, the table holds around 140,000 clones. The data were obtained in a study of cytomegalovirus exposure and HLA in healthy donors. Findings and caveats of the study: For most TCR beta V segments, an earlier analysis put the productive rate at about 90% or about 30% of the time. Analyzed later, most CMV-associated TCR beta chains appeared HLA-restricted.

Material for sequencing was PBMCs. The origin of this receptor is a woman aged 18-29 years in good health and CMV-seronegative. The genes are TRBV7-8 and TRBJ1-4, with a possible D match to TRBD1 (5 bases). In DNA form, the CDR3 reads TGTGCCAGCAGCTTATACCAGGGTGTGGGGACTAATGAAAAACTGTTTTTT. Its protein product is CASSLYQGVGTNEKLFF.